These 17 T cell receptor beta chains share one sample of origin, sequenced in a study of T cell repertoires and leukemia-associated antigens. Their specific antigens are unknown. One entry per CDR3 protein, called by TCRdb with MiXCR from the 5' RACE reads. Among over 10,000 distinct CDR3 sequences listed, about two fifths were seen once. Sequenced: CD3+ T cells sorted from blood and cultured. The receptors come from a female donor in good health.

The chain joins TRBV27 to TRBJ2-7; D may be TRBD2 (6 bases). V lost 5 bases and J lost 2, with 13 bases in between. The CDR3 length is 14 residues. Germline V gives CDR1 MNHEY, CDR2 SMNVEV (reference sequence). DNA of the CDR3: TGTGCCAGCAGTCTATATGGCGGGACCTACGAGCAGTACTTC. This gives the protein CASSLYGGTYEQYF.

This clonotype came up a few times. The chain carries TRBV20-1 and TRBJ1-1; weak D call: TRBD1 (5 bases). Per germline, CDR1 DFQATT and CDR2 SNEGSKA (reference sequence). V lost 3 bases and J lost 1, with 12 bases in between. This CDR3 contains 14 residues. The CDR3 DNA sequence: TGCAGTGCTAGTAGACAGCTCCGGAACACTGAAGCTTTCTTT. Its translation: CSASRQLRNTEAFF.

The CDR3 loop is CASRIGLAGWNEQFF. The CDR3 DNA reads as TGTGCCAGCAGGATTGGACTAGCGGGATGGAATGAGCAGTTCTTC. The chain couples TRBV6-5 to TRBJ2-1; 12 bases line up with TRBD2. CDR3 size: 15 residues. The germline V gene has CDR1 MNHEY and CDR2 SVGAGI. Trimming took 6 bases from V and 7 from J; bases not matched to a gene: 7.

This clonotype was picked up a small number of times. The chain uses TRBV12-3 or TRBV12-4 and TRBJ1-4, with D possibly TRBD1 on 5 matching bases. Trimming shortened V by 6 bases and J by 5 bases, and 13 bases separated the two germline ends. This CDR3 spans 14 amino acids. The CDR3 coding sequence is TGTGCCAGCAGCCTTCCGGGGCGGAATGAAAAACTGTTTTTT. This translates into CASSLPGRNEKLFF.

The chain couples TRBV29-1 to TRBJ2-1; TRBD1 might be the D (6 bases). The V end was cut by 8 bases, the J end by 6 bases, with 14 bases between. Germline-derived CDR1 and CDR2 are SQVTM and ANQGSEA. This CDR3 has 12 amino acids. CDR3 DNA sequence: TGCAGCCTATTTACAGGGTTCAATGAGCAGTTCTTC. Amino acid sequence: CSLFTGFNEQFF.

In its sample, this clonotype was seen many times. This sequence joins TRBV20-1 and TRBJ1-5; D is perhaps TRBD1 (5 bases). Trimming took off 0 bases at V and 6 bases at J, with 15 bases between the two ends. This CDR3 contains 15 residues. Germline lookup yields CDR1 DFQATT and CDR2 SNEGSKA (reference sequence). CDR3 region: CSARDPSGGAQPQHF. The CDR3 nucleotides read TGCAGTGCTAGAGATCCTTCGGGGGGAGCTCAGCCCCAGCATTTT.

This clonotype is labeled as medium-sized (0.01 to 0.1%). The CDR3 is CASSRDLGGYTF. The CDR3 DNA follows: TGCGCCAGCAGCAGGGACCTAGGAGGCTACACCTTC. This chain uses TRBV5-1 with TRBJ1-2; weak D call: TRBD1 (5 bases). V was pared by 4 bases and J by 8 bases, with 12 bases between. The germline CDR1 and CDR2 sequences are SGHRS and YFSETQ. The CDR3 is made up of 12 amino acids.

This clonotype was observed at least ten times. The V and J genes are TRBV20-1 and TRBJ2-1; 7 nucleotides line up with TRBD2. In germline, CDR1 is DFQATT, CDR2 SNEGSKA (reference sequence). The CDR3 extends over 17 amino acids. J was trimmed by 3 bases and V by 6 bases; bases with no gene match: 17. The CDR3 sequence is CSAHTFPGAGRYNEQFF. In nucleotides, the CDR3 is TGCAGTGCCCATACTTTCCCGGGAGCGGGACGCTACAATGAGCAGTTCTTC.

The rearrangement uses TRBV24-1 and TRBJ2-1; D ambiguous. Germline CDR1 reads KGHDR; CDR2 reads SFDVKD. This CDR3 has 11 amino acids. V gave up 5 bases and J gave up 6 bases, with 4 bases separating them. The CDR3 region is CATSASNEQFF. The CDR3 bases are TGTGCCACCAGTGCGTCCAATGAGCAGTTCTTC.

In this sample, this clonotype turned up once. Germline is not matched at one junction end, which may reflect a read error. V is TRBV7-6 and J is TRBJ2-3; D is possibly TRBD1 (5 bases). The germline gives CDR1 SGHVS, CDR2 FNYEAQ. The CDR3 has 16 amino acids. The CDR3 spells CASSLGTPRTTDAQYF. In DNA, the CDR3 is TGTGCCAGCAGCTTAGGGACACCGAGGACCACAGATGCGCAGTATTTT. Complete variable domain (other parts from reference TRBV7-6 and TRBJ2-3): GAGVSQSPRYKVTKRGQDVALRCDPISGHVSLYWYRQALGQGPEFLTYFNYEAQQDKSGLPNDRFSAERPEGSISTLTIQRTEQRDSAMYRCASSLGTPRTTDAQYFGPGTRLTVL.

This clonotype qualifies as medium-sized. The rearrangement uses TRBV7-2 and TRBJ2-1, with 12 positions matching TRBD2. V dropped 6 bases and J dropped 9; count of bases not matched to a gene: 3. The CDR3 covers 13 residues. Per germline, CDR1 SGHTA and CDR2 FQGNSA. The CDR3 DNA follows: TGTGCCAGCAGGATGACTAGCGGGAGTGAGCAGTTCTTC. Its translation: CASRMTSGSEQFF. Full variable domain (missing parts from reference TRBV7-2 and TRBJ2-1): GAGVSQSPSNKVTEKGKDVELRCDPISGHTALYWYRQSLGQGLEFLIYFQGNSAPDKSGLPSDRFSAERTGGSVSTLTIQRTQQEDSAVYLCASRMTSGSEQFFGPGTRLTVL.

V is TRBV2 and J is TRBJ2-7, with TRBD2 as a possible D gene (6 bases). This CDR3 has 14 amino acids. From germline, CDR1 is SNHLY and CDR2 FYNNEI. The ends were cut back, 3 bases at V and 4 bases at J, with 13 bases in the middle. As DNA, the CDR3 is TGTGCCAGCAGTGACGGCGGAGGGGTTTACGAGCAGTACTTC. Its translation is CASSDGGGVYEQYF.

This clonotype has a count of ten or more. J is TRBJ1-2 and V is TRBV18; D unresolved. This CDR3 is 18 amino acids long. Germline assignment: CDR1 KGHSH and CDR2 LQKENI. V lost 0 bases and J lost 7, with 24 bases in between. The CDR3, as DNA: TGTGCCAGCTCACCACCTATTCCCGGAGCTCGCATAACTGGTGGCTACACCTTC. This gives the protein CASSPPIPGARITGGYTF.

The chain has TRBV25-1 and TRBJ2-7; the D gene is possibly TRBD1 (5 bases). CDR3 length equals 13 residues. The germline V gene encodes CDR1 MGHDK and CDR2 SYGVNS. Trimming removed 4 bases from V and 4 bases from J, with 11 bases in between. The CDR3 nucleotides are TGTGCCAGCAGTGTTCCAGGGCGGTACGAGCAGTACTTC. It translates to CASSVPGRYEQYF.

The chain carries TRBV9 and TRBJ2-3; TRBD2 matches 8 bases. This CDR3 spans 16 amino acids. After removal of 2 bases from V and 2 bases from J, the junction contained 7 bases not matched to a gene. Germline CDR1 is SGDLS and CDR2 is YYNGEE. The CDR3 is CASSVGAGANTDTQYF. The CDR3 nucleotides read TGTGCCAGCAGCGTGGGAGCGGGAGCGAACACAGATACGCAGTATTTT.

This clonotype has just a few counts. The rearrangement links TRBV6-4 to TRBJ2-3, with a possible D match to TRBD2 (7 bases). Trimming stripped 10 bases from V and 4 bases from J, with 21 bases between. CDR3 length: 15 amino acids. Germline values: CDR1 MRHNA, CDR2 SNTAGT. The CDR3 DNA sequence: TGTGCCACCCATCCGGGGGGCGCGGACGCAGATACGCAGTATTTT. This translates into CATHPGGADADTQYF.

A few counts support this clonotype. The junction does not match germline at one end; this may be a read error. This sequence joins TRBV4-2 and TRBJ2-7, with TRBD2 matching over 9 bases. The CDR3 is 15 residues long. The V gene's germline CDR1 is LGHNA and CDR2 YNFKEQ. The chain's CDR3 is CASNQDIGSGRSSYF. Here the CDR3 DNA reads TGTGCCAGCAACCAAGATATCGGTAGCGGGAGAAGTTCTTACTTC.